A selection of T cell receptor beta chains follows, all from one sample in a study of blood T cell repertoires in COVID-19. Sequenced by immunoSEQ multiplex PCR; TCRdb stores in-frame clones only, minus some. Of about 91,000 clones listed, around 89% were seen once; the top ten hold roughly 5%. Sequenced: peripheral blood. Receptors were obtained from a woman older than 75 with active COVID-19. CDR3s include the opening cysteine and the closing phenylalanine or tryptophan. The order of the fields is V gene, D gene, clone size, J gene, CDR3 protein, CDR3 DNA. A D gene is named only where the DNA matches it firmly. Clone size is stated in some rows and not others, as once, few, many or a class when expanded.

TRBV18	TRBD2	NA	TRBJ2-5	CASSRRSGNQETQYF	TGTGCCAGCTCACGCCGGAGCGGGAATCAAGAGACCCAGTACTTC
TRBV28	TRBD1	NA	TRBJ1-2	CASSFLDRGGDGYTF	TGTGCCAGCAGTTTTCTGGACAGGGGCGGGGATGGCTACACCTTC
TRBV6-6	NA	NA	TRBJ2-5	CASSSPADFTETQYF	TGTGCCAGCAGTTCCCCAGCGGACTTTACAGAGACCCAGTACTTC
TRBV20-1	TRBD2	NA	TRBJ2-7	CSASPFGAGGPGEQYF	TGCAGTGCTAGTCCGTTTGGAGCGGGAGGGCCGGGAGAGCAGTACTTC
TRBV28	TRBD2	NA	TRBJ2-1	CASSRTGGSSYNEQFF	TGTGCCAGCAGTAGAACCGGGGGGAGCTCCTACAATGAGCAGTTCTTC
TRBV12-3/TRBV12-4	TRBD2	NA	TRBJ2-7	CASHRGSAYEQYF	TGTGCCAGCCACCGCGGGAGCGCCTACGAGCAGTACTTC
TRBV30	NA	NA	TRBJ2-2	CAWNSGSPGELFF	TGTGCCTGGAATTCCGGGTCACCGGGGGAGCTGTTTTTT
TRBV18	TRBD1	NA	TRBJ2-5	CASSPGTGQETQYF	TGTGCCAGCTCACCAGGGACAGGACAAGAGACCCAGTACTTC
TRBV4-3	NA	NA	TRBJ2-1	CASSQVGGLGNNEQFF	TGCGCCAGCAGCCAAGTTGGGGGCCTGGGCAACAATGAGCAGTTCTTC
TRBV7-3	TRBD1	NA	TRBJ1-2	CASSLTGGDYGYTF	TGTGCCAGCAGCCTGACAGGGGGCGACTATGGCTACACCTTC
TRBV19	TRBD1	NA	TRBJ1-5	CATHGTAQTQHF	TGTGCCACTCATGGGACAGCCCAGACCCAGCATTTT
TRBV7-2	TRBD2	NA	TRBJ2-3	CASSLTGLAALTDTQYF	TGTGCCAGCAGCTTAACGGGACTAGCGGCACTCACAGATACGCAGTATTTT
TRBV28	NA	NA	TRBJ2-7	CASSFRGRVGEQYF	TGTGCCAGCAGTTTCAGAGGCAGGGTAGGCGAGCAGTACTTC
TRBV28	TRBD1	NA	TRBJ2-1	CASSRTGGRSYNEQFF	TGTGCCAGCAGTAGGACAGGGGGCCGCTCCTACAATGAGCAGTTCTTC
TRBV18	NA	NA	TRBJ1-1	CASSRQQGETEAFF	TGTGCCAGCTCAAGACAACAGGGCGAGACTGAAGCTTTCTTT
TRBV10-3	TRBD2	NA	TRBJ2-2	CAISTAGGSSGELFF	TGTGCCATCAGTACTGCCGGCGGGAGTTCCGGGGAGCTGTTTTTT
TRBV25-1	TRBD2	NA	TRBJ2-1	CASSSPGGVSYNEQFF	TGTGCCAGCAGTTCCCCGGGGGGGGTTTCCTACAATGAGCAGTTCTTC
TRBV4-2	NA	NA	TRBJ1-3	CASSHVTGGNSGNTIYF	TGTGCCAGCAGCCATGTAACGGGGGGCAACTCTGGAAACACCATATATTTT
TRBV5-1	NA	NA	TRBJ1-1	CASSYYGQNTEAFF	TGCGCCAGCAGCTACTACGGCCAGAACACTGAAGCTTTCTTT
TRBV25-1	NA	once	TRBJ2-7	CASRGFRQAQMGYEQYF	TGTGCCAGCAGGGGCTTTCGACAGGCCCAAATGGGCTACGAGCAGTACTTC
TRBV6-5	TRBD1	once	TRBJ1-3	CASKDRAGNTIYF	TGTGCCAGCAAGGACAGGGCTGGAAACACCATATATTTT
TRBV27	NA	NA	TRBJ2-7	CASSLSLQGGEQYF	TGTGCCAGCAGTTTATCGCTCCAGGGCGGCGAGCAGTACTTC
TRBV6-5	NA	NA	TRBJ1-5	CAITGGLAQPQHF	TGTGCCATCACGGGGGGGCTCGCTCAGCCCCAGCATTTT
TRBV7-3	TRBD2	NA	TRBJ2-7	CASSLSATSGNEQYF	TGTGCCAGCAGCTTATCCGCCACTAGCGGGAACGAGCAGTACTTC
TRBV28	TRBD2	NA	TRBJ2-1	CASTSGNSYNEQFF	TGTGCCAGCACTAGCGGGAACTCCTACAATGAGCAGTTCTTC
TRBV4-2	NA	many	TRBJ1-3	CASSQGLIQGSGNTIYF	TGTGCCAGCAGCCAGGGCCTGATACAGGGCTCTGGAAACACCATATATTTT
TRBV11-3	NA	NA	TRBJ2-3	CASSRGFGAEDTQYF	TGTGCCAGCAGCCGCGGCTTTGGGGCAGAAGATACGCAGTATTTT
TRBV19	NA	NA	TRBJ1-3	CASSIDGSGGNTIYF	TGTGCCAGTAGTATAGACGGGTCTGGCGGAAACACCATATATTTT
TRBV2	TRBD2	NA	TRBJ2-1	CASSEGGSSYNEQFF	TGTGCCAGCAGTGAAGGCGGGAGCTCCTACAATGAGCAGTTCTTC
TRBV6-4	TRBD1	once	TRBJ1-4	CARTGTDEKLFF	TGTGCCAGGACAGGGACAGACGAAAAACTGTTTTTT
TRBV7-2	NA	NA	TRBJ2-7	CASSILRLEPYEQYF	TGTGCCAGCAGCATCCTGCGGTTGGAACCCTACGAGCAGTACTTC
TRBV19	NA	NA	TRBJ1-1	CASSKRAEAFF	TGTGCCAGTAGTAAGAGGGCTGAAGCTTTCTTT
TRBV2	TRBD1	NA	TRBJ1-6	CASSGTGKNSPLHF	TGTGCCAGCAGTGGGACAGGGAAGAATTCACCCCTCCACTTT
TRBV23-1	NA	NA	TRBJ2-1	CASSQSGLSSYNEQFF	TGCGCCAGCAGTCAATCGGGGCTAAGCTCCTACAATGAGCAGTTCTTC
TRBV28	TRBD1	NA	TRBJ1-2	CASTRQGVFDGYTF	TGTGCCAGCACCAGACAGGGGGTCTTTGATGGCTACACCTTC
TRBV13	TRBD2	NA	TRBJ2-3	CASSSHGAAGGPARDTQYF	TGTGCCAGCAGCTCTCACGGCGCAGCGGGAGGCCCTGCTCGAGATACGCAGTATTTT